This T cell receptor beta chain was identified in a study of T cell repertoires in cytomegalovirus infection (dated by TCRdb to the late 2010s). For the wider study: The HLA type of each donor mattered for the analysis, because public TCR beta signatures pointed to carriage of CMV infection along with the matching HLA type. The study at large found these results: In the ex vivo response, HLA-C-restricted CMV-specific TCR beta clonotypes were dominant, and in two of eight donors the single most frequent clonotype came from this HLA-C-restricted group. In both this cohort and an independent roughly 350-donor cohort, the cumulative frequency of public TCR beta family members distinguished carriers of CMV infection plus the relevant HLA type.

For this clonotype: Its cognate antigen has yet to be identified. The input lacks base qualities; no much larger clone sits a single base away.

The reads were generated on an Illumina HiSeq 1500. TCRdb's own reprocessing of the public reads used fastp at Q25 and MiXCR and kept productive beta chains. All rows with the same CDR3 protein become a single entry with the most common DNA and genes. A total of some 700,000 distinct CDR3 sequences appear in this sample, 35% to 45% of them only once. Together, the top ten hold 2.5% to 3% of the sample. The CDR3 numbers 16 residues from cysteine through phenylalanine. The only DNA kept is the CDR3, 48 bases in frame from the first base. CDR1 SGHVS and CDR2 FNYEAQ are derived from the germline V gene. V loses 5 bases, J loses 5 bases, and the germline ends lie 18 bases apart.

This receptor chain uses TRBV7-6 and TRBJ2-2, with the identity of the D gene unclear. Input material: PBMCs. This clonotype was obtained from a human donor in good health (CMV status not recorded). Some clones in this sample may be carry-over from other donors' samples. Read as DNA, the sequence is TGTGCCAGCAGCCCCGGGCTACCCGTATGGACCGGGGAGCTGTTTTTT. Its protein is CASSPGLPVWTGELFF.